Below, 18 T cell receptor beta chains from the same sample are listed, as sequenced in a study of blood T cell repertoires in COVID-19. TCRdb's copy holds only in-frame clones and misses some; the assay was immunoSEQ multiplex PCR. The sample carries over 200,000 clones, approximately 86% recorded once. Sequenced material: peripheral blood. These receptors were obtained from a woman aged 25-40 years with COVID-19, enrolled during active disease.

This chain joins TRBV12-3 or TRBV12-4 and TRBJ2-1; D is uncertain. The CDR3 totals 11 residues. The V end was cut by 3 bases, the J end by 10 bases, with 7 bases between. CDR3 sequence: CASSLKEEQFF. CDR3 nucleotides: TGTGCCAGCAGTTTGAAGGAGGAGCAGTTCTTC.

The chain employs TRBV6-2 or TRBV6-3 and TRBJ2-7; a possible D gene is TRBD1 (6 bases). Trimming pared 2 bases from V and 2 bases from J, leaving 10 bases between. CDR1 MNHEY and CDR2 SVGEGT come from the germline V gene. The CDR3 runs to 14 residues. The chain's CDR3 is CASSYAPGAYEQYF. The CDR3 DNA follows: TGTGCCAGCAGTTACGCTCCAGGGGCCTACGAGCAGTACTTC.

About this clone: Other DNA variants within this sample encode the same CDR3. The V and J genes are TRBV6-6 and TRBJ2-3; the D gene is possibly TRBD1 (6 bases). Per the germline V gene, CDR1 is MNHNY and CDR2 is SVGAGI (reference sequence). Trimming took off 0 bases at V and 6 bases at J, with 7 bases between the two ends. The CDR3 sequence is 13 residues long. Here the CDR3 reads CASSYSRGDTQYF. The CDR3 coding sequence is TGTGCCAGCAGTTACTCGAGGGGGGATACGCAGTATTTT.

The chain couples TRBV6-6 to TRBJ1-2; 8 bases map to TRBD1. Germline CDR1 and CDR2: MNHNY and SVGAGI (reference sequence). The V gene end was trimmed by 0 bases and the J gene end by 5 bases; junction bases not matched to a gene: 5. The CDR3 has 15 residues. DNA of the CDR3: TGTGCCAGCAGTTACTCAGGACAGGGAATTTATGGCTACACCTTC. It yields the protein CASSYSGQGIYGYTF.

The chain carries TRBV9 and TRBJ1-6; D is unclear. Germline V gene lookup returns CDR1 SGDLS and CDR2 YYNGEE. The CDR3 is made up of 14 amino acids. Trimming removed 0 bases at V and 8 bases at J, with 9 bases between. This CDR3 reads CASSVAGSDSPLHF. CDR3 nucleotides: TGTGCCAGCAGCGTAGCAGGCTCTGATTCACCCCTCCACTTT. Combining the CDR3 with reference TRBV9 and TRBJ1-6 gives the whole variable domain DSGVTQTPKHLITATGQRVTLRCSPRSGDLSVYWYQQSLDQGLQFLIQYYNGEERAKGNILERFSAQQFPDLHSELNLSSLELGDSALYFCASSVAGSDSPLHFGNGTRLTVT.

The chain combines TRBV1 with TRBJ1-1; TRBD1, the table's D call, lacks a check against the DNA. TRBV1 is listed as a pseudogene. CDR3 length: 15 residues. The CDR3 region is CTSSQEDSKYTEAFF. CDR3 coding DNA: TGCACCAGCAGCCAAGAGGACAGTAAGTACACTGAAGCTTTCTTT.

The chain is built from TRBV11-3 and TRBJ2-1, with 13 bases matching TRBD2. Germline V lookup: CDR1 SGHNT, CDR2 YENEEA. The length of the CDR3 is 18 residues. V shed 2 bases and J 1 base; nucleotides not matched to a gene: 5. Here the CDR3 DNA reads TGTGCCAGCAGCTTAACTAGCGGGAGGGCCGGGTCCTACAATGAGCAGTTCTTC. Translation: CASSLTSGRAGSYNEQFF.

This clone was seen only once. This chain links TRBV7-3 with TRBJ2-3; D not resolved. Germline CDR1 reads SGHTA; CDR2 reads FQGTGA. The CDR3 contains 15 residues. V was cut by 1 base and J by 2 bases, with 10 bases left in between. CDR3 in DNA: TGTGCCAGCAGCTTAAACGGCGGAATCACAGATACGCAGTATTTT. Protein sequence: CASSLNGGITDTQYF.

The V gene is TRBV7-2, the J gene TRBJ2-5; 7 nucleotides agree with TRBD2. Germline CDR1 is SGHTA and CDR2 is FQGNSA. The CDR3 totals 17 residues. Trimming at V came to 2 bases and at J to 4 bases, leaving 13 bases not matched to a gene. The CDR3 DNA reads TGTGCCAGCAGCTTATCCGGGCTAGCGGCCGGGGGAGAGACCCAGTACTTC. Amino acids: CASSLSGLAAGGETQYF.

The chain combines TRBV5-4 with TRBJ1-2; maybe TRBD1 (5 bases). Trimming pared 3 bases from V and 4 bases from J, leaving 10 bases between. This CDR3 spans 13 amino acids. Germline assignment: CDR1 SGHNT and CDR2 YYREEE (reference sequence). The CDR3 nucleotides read TGTGCCAGCAGCTCAGACAGCCTCTATGGCTACACCTTC. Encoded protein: CASSSDSLYGYTF.

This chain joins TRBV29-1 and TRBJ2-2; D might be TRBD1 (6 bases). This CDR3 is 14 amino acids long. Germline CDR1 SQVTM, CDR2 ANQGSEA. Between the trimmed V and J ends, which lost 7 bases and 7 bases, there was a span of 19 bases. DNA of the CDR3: TGCAGCGGGGCTCTAGGGGGTAATAGCGGGGAGCTGTTTTTT. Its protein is CSGALGGNSGELFF.

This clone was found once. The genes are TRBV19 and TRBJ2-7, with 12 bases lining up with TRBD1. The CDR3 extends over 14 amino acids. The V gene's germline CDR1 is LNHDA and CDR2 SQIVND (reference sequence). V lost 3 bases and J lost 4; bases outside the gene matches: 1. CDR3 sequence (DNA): TGTGCCAGTAGTATGGGACAGGGGGCTTACGAGCAGTACTTC. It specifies CASSMGQGAYEQYF.

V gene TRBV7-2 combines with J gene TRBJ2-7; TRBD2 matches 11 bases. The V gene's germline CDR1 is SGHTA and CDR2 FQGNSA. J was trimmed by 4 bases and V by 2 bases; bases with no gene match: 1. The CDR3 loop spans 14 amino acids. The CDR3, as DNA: TGTGCCAGCAGCTTACTAGCGGGAGGATACGAGCAGTACTTC. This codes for CASSLLAGGYEQYF.

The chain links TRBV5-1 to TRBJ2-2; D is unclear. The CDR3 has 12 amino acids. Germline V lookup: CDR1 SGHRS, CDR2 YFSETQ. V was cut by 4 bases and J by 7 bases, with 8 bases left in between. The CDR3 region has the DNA TGCGCCAGCAGCGCGACGGGCGGGGAGCTGTTTTTT. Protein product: CASSATGGELFF.

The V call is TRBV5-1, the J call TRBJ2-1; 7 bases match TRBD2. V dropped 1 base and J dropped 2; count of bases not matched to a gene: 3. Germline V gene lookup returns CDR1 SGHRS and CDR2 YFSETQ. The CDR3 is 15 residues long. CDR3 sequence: CASSLSSGTYNEQFF. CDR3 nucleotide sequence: TGCGCCAGCAGCTTGTCCAGCGGGACCTACAATGAGCAGTTCTTC.

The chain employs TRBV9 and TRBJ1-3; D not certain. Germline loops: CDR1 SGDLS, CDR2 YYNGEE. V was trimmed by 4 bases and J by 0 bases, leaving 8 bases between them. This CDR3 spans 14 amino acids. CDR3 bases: TGTGCCAGCAGCACGGGGATCTCTGGAAACACCATATATTTT. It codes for CASSTGISGNTIYF.

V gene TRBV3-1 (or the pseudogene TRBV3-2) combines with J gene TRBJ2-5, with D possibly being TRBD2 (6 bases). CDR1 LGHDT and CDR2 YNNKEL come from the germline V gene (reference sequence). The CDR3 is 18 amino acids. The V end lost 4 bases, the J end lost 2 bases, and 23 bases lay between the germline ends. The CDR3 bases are TGTGCCAGCAGCCGGGGGAGGAGAACTTCAAAAGTTCAAGAGACCCAGTACTTC. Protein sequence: CASSRGRRTSKVQETQYF.

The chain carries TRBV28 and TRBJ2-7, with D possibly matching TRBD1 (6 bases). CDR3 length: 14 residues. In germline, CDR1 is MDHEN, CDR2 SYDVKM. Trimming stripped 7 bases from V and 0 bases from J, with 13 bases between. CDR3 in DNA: TGTGCCAGCATTAGGGGGACCAACTCCTACGAGCAGTACTTC. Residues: CASIRGTNSYEQYF.